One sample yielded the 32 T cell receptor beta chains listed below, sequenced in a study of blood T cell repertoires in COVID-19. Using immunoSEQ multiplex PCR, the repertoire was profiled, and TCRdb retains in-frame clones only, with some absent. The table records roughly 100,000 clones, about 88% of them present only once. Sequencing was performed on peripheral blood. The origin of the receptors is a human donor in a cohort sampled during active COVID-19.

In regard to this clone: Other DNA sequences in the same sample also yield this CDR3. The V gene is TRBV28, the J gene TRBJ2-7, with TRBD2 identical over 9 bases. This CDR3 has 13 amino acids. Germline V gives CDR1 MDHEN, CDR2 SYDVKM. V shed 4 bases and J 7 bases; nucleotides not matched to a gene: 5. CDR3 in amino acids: CASSYGLAREQYF. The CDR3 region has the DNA TGTGCCAGCAGTTATGGACTAGCGAGGGAGCAGTACTTC.

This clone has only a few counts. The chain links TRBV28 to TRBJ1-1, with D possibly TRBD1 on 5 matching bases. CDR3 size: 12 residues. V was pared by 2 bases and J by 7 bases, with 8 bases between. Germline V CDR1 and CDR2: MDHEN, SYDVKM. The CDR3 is CASSLQGGEAFF. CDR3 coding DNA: TGTGCCAGCAGTTTACAGGGAGGTGAAGCTTTCTTT.

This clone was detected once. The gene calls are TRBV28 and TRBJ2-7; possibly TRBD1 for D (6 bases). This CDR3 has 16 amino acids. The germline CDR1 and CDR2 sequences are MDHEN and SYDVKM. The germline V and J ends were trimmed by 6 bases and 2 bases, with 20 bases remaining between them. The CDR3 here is CASRRPLQGNPYEQYF. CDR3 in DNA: TGTGCCAGCAGAAGACCGCTGCAGGGGAACCCCTACGAGCAGTACTTC.

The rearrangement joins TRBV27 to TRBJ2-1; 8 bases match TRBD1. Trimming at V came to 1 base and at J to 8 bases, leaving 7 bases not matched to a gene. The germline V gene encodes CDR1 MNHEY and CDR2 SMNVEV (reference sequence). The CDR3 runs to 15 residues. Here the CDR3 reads CASSLWGRGQDEQFF. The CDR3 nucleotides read TGTGCCAGCAGTTTATGGGGCAGGGGGCAGGATGAGCAGTTCTTC.

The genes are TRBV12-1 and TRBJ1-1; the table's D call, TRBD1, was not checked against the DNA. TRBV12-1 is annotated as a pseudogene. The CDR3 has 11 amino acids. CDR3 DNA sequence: TGTGCCAGCGGCACAGGGGTTGAAGCTTTCTTT. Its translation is CASGTGVEAFF.

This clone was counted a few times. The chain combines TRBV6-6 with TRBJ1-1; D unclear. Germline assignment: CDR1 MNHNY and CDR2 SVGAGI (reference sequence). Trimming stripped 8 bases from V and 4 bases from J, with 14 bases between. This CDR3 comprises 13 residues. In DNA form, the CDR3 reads TGTGCCAGCCTGTATTTGGAGGGCACTGAAGCTTTCTTT. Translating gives CASLYLEGTEAFF.

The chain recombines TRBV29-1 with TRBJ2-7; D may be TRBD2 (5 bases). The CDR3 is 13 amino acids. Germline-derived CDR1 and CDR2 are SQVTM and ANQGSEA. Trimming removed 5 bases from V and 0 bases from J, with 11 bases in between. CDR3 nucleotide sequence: TGCAGCGTTAATGGACGGGACTCCTACGAGCAGTACTTC. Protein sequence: CSVNGRDSYEQYF.

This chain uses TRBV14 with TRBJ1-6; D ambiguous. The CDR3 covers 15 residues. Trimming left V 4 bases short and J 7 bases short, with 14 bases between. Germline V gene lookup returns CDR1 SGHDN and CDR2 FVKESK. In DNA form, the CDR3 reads TGTGCCAGCAGCCGCAGACACAGCGGGAATTCACCCCTCCACTTT. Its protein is CASSRRHSGNSPLHF.

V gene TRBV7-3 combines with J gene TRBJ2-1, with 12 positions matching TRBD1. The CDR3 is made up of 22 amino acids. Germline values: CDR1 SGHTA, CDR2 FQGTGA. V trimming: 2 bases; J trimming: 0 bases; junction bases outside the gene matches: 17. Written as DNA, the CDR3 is TGTGCCAGCAGCTTACGGGTTTTCGTTGGGACAGGGGGCAAAGGCTCCTACAATGAGCAGTTCTTC. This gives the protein CASSLRVFVGTGGKGSYNEQFF. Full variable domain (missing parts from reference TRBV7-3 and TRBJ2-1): GAGVSQTPSNKVTEKGKYVELRCDPISGHTALYWYRQSLGQGPEFLIYFQGTGAADDSGLPNDRFFAVRPEGSVSTLKIQRTERGDSAVYLCASSLRVFVGTGGKGSYNEQFFGPGTRLTVL.

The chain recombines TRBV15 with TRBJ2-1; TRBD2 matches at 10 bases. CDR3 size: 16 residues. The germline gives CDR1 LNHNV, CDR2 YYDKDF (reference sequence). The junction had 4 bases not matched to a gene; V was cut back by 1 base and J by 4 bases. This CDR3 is CATSRGPSGGYNEQFF. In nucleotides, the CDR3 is TGTGCCACCAGCAGAGGGCCTAGCGGGGGTTACAATGAGCAGTTCTTC.

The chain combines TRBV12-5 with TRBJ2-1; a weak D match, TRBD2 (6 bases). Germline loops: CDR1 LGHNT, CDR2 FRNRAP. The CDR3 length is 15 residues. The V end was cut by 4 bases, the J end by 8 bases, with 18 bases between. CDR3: CASGSSLGGFHEQFF. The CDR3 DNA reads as TGTGCTAGTGGTTCCTCCCTGGGGGGATTTCATGAGCAGTTCTTC.

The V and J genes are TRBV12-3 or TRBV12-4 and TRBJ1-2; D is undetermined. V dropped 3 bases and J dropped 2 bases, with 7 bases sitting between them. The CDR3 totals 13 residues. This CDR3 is CASSLSQNYGYTF. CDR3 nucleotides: TGTGCCAGCAGTTTGAGCCAAAACTATGGCTACACCTTC.

The CDR3 nucleotides are TGTGCCAGCAGCAAGGGACAACGAGCAGATACGCAGTATTTT. Translation gives CASSKGQRADTQYF. V gene TRBV5-8 combines with J gene TRBJ2-3, with D tentatively TRBD1 (6 bases). The ends were cut back, 4 bases at V and 4 bases at J, with 13 bases in the middle. The CDR3 sequence is 14 residues long. In germline, CDR1 is SGHTS, CDR2 YDEGEE.

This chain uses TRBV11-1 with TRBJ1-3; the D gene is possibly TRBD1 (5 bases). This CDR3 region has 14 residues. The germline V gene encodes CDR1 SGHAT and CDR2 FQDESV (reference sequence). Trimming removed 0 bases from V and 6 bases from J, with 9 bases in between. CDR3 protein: CASSLAGTPNTIYF. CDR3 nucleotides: TGTGCCAGCAGCTTAGCCGGGACTCCAAACACCATATATTTT.

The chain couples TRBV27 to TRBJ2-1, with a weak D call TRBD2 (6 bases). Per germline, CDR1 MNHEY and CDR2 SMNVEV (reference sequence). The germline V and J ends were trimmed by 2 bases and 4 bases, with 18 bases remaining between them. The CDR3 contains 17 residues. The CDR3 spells CASSLEVSLARYNEQFF. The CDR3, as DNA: TGTGCCAGCAGTTTAGAGGTTAGTCTAGCGCGATACAATGAGCAGTTCTTC.

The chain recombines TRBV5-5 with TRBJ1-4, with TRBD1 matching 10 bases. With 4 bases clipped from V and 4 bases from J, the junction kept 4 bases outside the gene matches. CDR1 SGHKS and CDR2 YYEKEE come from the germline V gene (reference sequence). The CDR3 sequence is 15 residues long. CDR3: CASSPGTGDNEKLFF. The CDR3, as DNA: TGTGCCAGCAGCCCGGGGACAGGGGATAATGAAAAACTGTTTTTT.

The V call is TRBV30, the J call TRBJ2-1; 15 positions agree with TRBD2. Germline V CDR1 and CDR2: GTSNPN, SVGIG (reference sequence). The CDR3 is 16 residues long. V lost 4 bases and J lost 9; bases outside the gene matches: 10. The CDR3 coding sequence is TGTGCCTGGACCCCGATCCGGACTAGCGGGGGGGCTGAGCAGTTCTTC. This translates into CAWTPIRTSGGAEQFF.

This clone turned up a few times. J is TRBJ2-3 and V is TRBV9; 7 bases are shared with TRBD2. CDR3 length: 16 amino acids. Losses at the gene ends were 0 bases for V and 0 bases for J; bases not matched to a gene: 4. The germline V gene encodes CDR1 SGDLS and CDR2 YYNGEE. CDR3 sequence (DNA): TGTGCCAGCAGCGTAGTGTCGGGAGGTAGCACAGATACGCAGTATTTT. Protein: CASSVVSGGSTDTQYF.

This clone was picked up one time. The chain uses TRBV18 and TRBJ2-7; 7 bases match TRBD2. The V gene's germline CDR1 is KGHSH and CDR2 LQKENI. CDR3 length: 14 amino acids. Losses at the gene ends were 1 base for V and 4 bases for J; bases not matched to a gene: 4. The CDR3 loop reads CASSPQGLRYEQYF. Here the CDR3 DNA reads TGTGCCAGCTCACCACAGGGACTAAGATACGAGCAGTACTTC.

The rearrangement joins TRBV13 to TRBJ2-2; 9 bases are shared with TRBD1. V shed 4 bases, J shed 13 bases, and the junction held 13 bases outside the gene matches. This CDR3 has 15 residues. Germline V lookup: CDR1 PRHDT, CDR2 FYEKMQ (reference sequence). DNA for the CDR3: TGTGCCAGCAGCTCAGAGACAGGGGGTATCCGGAGGCTGTTTTTT. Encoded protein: CASSSETGGIRRLFF.

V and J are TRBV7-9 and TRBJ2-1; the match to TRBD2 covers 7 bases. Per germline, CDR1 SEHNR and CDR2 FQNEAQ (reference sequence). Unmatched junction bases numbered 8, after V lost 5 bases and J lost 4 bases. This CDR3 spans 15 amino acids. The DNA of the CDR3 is TGTGCCAGCAGCCTCCCTGCGGGGGAATACAATGAGCAGTTCTTC. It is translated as CASSLPAGEYNEQFF.

The CDR3, as DNA: TGTGCCAGCAGTGGGGCGGAGACCGCTAACTATGGCTACACCTTC. Translation gives CASSGAETANYGYTF. The chain combines TRBV7-2 with TRBJ1-2; weak D call: TRBD1 (5 bases). V dropped 6 bases and J dropped 0 bases, with 14 bases sitting between them. The CDR3 spans 15 residues. CDR1 and CDR2 from the germline V gene are SGHTA and FQGNSA.

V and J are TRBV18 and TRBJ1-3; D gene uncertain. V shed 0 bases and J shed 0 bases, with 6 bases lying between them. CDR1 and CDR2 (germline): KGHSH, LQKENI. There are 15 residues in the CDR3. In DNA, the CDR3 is TGTGCCAGCTCACCACCTTCCCACTCTGGAAACACCATATATTTT. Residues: CASSPPSHSGNTIYF.

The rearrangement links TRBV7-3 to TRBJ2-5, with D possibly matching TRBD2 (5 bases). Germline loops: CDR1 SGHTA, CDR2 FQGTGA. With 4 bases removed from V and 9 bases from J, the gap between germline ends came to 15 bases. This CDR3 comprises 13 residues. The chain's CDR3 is CASSSDPRGPQYF. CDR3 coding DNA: TGTGCCAGCAGCTCAGACCCCCGCGGGCCCCAGTACTTC.

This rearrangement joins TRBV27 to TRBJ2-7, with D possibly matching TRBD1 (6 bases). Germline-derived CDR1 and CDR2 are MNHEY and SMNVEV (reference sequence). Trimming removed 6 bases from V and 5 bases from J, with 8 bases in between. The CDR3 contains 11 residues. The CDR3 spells CASSQGNEQYF. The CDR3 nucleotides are TGTGCCAGCAGCCAGGGGAACGAGCAGTACTTC.

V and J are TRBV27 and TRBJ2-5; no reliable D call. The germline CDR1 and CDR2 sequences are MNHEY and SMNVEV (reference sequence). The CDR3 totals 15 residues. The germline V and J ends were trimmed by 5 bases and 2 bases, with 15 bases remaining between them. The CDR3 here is CASSPLRHGQETQYF. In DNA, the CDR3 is TGTGCCAGCAGTCCCCTGAGGCATGGACAAGAGACCCAGTACTTC.

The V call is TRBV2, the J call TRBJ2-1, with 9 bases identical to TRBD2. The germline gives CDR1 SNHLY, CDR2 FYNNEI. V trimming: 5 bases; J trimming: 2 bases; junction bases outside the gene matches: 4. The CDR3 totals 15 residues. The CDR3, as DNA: TGTGCCAGCAGTTTAGCGGGGGACCCCTACAATGAGCAGTTCTTC. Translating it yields CASSLAGDPYNEQFF. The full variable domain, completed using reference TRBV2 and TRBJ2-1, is EPEVTQTPSHQVTQMGQEVILRCVPISNHLYFYWYRQILGQKVEFLVSFYNNEISEKSEIFDDQFSVERPDGSNFTLKIRSTKLEDSAMYFCASSLAGDPYNEQFFGPGTRLTVL.

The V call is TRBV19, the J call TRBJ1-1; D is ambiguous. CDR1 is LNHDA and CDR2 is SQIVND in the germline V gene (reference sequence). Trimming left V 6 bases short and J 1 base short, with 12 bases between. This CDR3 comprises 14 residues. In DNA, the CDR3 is TGTGCCAGTAGCAGAGACGGGAGGAACACTGAAGCTTTCTTT. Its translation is CASSRDGRNTEAFF.

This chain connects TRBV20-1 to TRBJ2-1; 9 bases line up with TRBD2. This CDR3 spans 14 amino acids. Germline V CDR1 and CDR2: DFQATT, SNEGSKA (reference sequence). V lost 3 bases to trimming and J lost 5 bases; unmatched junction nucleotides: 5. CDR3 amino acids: CSASPLAGNNEQFF. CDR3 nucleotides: TGCAGTGCTAGTCCCCTAGCGGGAAACAATGAGCAGTTCTTC.

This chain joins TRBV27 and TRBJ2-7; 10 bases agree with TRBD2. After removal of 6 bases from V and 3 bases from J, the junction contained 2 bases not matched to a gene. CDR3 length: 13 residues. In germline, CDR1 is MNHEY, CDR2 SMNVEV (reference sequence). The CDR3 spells CASRASGSYEQYF. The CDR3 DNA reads TGTGCCAGCAGGGCTAGCGGGAGCTACGAGCAGTACTTC.

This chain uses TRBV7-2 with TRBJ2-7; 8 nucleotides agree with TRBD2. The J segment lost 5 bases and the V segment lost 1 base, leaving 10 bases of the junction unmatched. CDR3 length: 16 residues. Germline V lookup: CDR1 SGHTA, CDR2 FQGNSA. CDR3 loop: CASSLVSGGGGNEQYF. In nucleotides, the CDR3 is TGTGCCAGCAGCTTAGTTTCGGGCGGCGGGGGGAACGAGCAGTACTTC. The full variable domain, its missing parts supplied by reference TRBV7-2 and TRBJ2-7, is GAGVSQSPSNKVTEKGKDVELRCDPISGHTALYWYRQSLGQGLEFLIYFQGNSAPDKSGLPSDRFSAERTGGSVSTLTIQRTQQEDSAVYLCASSLVSGGGGNEQYFGPGTRLTVT.

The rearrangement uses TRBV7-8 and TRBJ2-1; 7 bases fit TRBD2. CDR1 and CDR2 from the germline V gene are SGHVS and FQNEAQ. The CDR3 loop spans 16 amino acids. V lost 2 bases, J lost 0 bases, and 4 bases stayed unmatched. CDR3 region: CASSLSTGGSYNEQFF. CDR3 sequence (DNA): TGTGCCAGCAGCTTATCGACGGGAGGCTCCTACAATGAGCAGTTCTTC.